The entry below gives a single TCR beta chain sequence along with its context. This entry belongs to a study of T cell clusters in autoimmune cytopenias. At the level of the study: TRB sequencing had a median approximately 52,000 reads and 2,000 to 3,000 distinct clonotypes per sample.

One tube held mixed TRB-A and TRB-B primer pools for touch-down PCR. TCRdb re-called the multiplex PCR reads and catalogs CDR3 proteins one per entry, DNA excluded. Its table records 10,000 to 11,000 distinct CDR3 sequences. TRB amplification used 250 ng of peripheral blood genomic DNA. Germline assignment: CDR1 LGHNA and CDR2 YSLEER. This CDR3 has 17 amino acids. The sample also formed part of further work on T cell repertoires in aging, cancer and after chemotherapy.

This clonotype was sampled from a human donor in good health. The chain recombines TRBV4-3 with TRBJ2-7; TCRdb outputs TRBD1, but without DNA this stays unchecked. Sequencing used peripheral blood. The CDR3 here is CASSQQAPGRAWGEQYF.